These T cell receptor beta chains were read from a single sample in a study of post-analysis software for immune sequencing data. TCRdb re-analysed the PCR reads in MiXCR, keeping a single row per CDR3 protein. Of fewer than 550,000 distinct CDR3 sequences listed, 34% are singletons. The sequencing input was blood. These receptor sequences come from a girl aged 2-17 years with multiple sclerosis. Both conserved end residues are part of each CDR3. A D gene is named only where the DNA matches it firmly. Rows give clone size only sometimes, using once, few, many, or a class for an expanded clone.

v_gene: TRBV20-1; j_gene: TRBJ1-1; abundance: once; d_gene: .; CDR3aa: CGSRHTNTEAFF; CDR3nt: TGCGGGAGCAGGCATACTAACACTGAAGCTTTCTTT
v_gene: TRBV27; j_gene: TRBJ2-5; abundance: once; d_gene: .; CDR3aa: CASKKQGGRQETQYF; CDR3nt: TGTGCCAGCAAAAAACAGGGGGGGAGACAAGAGACCCAGTACTTC
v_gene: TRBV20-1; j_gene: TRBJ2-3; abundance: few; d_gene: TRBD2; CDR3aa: CSATGLAGARTDTQYF; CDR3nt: TGCAGTGCTACGGGACTAGCGGGGGCACGCACAGATACGCAGTATTTT
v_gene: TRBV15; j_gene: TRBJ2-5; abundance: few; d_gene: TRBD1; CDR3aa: CATSRERTGGVGHQETQYF; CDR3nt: TGTGCCACCAGCAGAGAGCGGACAGGGGGCGTAGGTCACCAAGAGACCCAGTACTTC
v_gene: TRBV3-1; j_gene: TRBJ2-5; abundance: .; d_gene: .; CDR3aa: CASSPSLRTGQETQYF; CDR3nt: TGTGCCAGCAGCCCGAGCCTTCGTACAGGCCAAGAGACCCAGTACTTC
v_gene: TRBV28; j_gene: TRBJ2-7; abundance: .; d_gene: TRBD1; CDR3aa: CASSPSPGQGSYEQYF; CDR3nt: TGTGCCAGCTCCCCCTCACCGGGACAGGGCTCCTACGAGCAGTACTTC
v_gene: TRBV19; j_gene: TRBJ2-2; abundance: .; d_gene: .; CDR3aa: CASTRTGGTNTGELFF; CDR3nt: TGTGCCAGTACGAGGACGGGCGGGACGAACACCGGGGAGCTGTTTTTT
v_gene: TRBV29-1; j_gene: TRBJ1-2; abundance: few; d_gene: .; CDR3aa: CSVESGYGYTF; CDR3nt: TGCAGCGTTGAATCCGGATATGGCTACACCTTC
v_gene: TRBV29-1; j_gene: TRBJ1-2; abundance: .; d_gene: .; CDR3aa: CSVENAPLEGYTF; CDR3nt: TGCAGCGTTGAAAACGCTCCCCTAGAGGGCTACACCTTC
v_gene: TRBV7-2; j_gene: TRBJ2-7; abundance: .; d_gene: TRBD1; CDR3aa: CASSLSDGGRQGFYEQYF; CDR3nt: TGTGCCAGCAGCTTATCTGATGGGGGGAGACAGGGGTTCTATGAGCAGTACTTC
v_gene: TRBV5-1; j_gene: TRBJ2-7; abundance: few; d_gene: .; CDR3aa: CASSRTGTNSYEQYF; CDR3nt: TGCGCCAGCAGCAGGACCGGGACAAACTCCTACGAGCAGTACTTC
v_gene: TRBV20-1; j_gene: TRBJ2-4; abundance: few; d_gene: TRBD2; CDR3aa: CSARTTGTRGTNIQYF; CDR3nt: TGCAGTGCTAGGACAACCGGGACTAGGGGTACGAACATTCAGTACTTC
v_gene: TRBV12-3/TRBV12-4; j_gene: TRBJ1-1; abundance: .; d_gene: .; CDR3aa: CASSGGGEAFF; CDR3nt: TGTGCCAGCAGTGGGGGCGGTGAAGCTTTCTTT
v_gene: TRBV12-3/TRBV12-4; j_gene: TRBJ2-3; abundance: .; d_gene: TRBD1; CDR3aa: CASRIGQGPQYF; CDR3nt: TGTGCCAGCAGGATCGGACAGGGACCACAGTATTTT
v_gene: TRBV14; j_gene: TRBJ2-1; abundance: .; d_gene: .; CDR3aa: CASRGAVGEQFF; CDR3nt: TGTGCCAGCAGGGGCGCGGTCGGGGAGCAGTTCTTC
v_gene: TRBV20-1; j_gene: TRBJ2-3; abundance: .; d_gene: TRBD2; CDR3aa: CSASSGGRDTQYF; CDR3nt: TGCAGTGCTAGTTCGGGGGGACGAGATACGCAGTATTTT
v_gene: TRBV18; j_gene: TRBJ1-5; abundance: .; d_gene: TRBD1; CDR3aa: CASSPSGGADQPQHF; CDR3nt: TGTGCCAGCTCACCATCAGGGGGCGCGGATCAGCCCCAGCATTTT
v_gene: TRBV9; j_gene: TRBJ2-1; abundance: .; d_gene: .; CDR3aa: CASSVAPVGGRDEQFF; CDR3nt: TGTGCCAGCAGCGTAGCCCCCGTGGGGGGGCGAGATGAGCAGTTCTTC
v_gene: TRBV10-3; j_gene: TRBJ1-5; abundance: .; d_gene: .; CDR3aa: CAISELGTDQPQHF; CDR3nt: TGTGCCATCAGTGAACTGGGGACCGACCAGCCCCAGCATTTT
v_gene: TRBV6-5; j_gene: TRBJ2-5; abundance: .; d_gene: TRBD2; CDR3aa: CASGRGVSYQETQYF; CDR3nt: TGTGCCAGCGGGCGGGGGGTATCGTACCAAGAGACCCAGTACTTC
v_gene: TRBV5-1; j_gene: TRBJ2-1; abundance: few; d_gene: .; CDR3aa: CASSLNLWDEQFF; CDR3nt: TGCGCCAGCAGCTTAAATTTGTGGGATGAGCAGTTCTTC
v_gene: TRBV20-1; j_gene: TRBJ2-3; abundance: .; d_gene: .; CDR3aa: CSARDYGLHGDTQYF; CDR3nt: TGCAGTGCTAGAGATTATGGGCTGCATGGAGATACGCAGTATTTT
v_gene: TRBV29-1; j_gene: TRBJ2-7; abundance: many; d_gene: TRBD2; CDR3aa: CSVEGLGTTYEQYF; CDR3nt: TGCAGCGTTGAGGGACTAGGAACGACCTACGAGCAGTACTTC
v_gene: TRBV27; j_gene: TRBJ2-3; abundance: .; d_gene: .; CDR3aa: CASSLITSPDTQYF; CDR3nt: TGTGCCAGCAGTTTAATTACTAGCCCAGATACGCAGTATTTT
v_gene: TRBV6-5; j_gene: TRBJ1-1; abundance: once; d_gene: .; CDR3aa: CASTSPWEAFF; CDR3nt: TGTGCCAGCACCTCCCCTTGGGAAGCTTTCTTT
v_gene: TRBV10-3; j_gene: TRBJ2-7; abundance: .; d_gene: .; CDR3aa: CAISETEPGTSYEQYF; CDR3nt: TGTGCCATCAGCGAAACTGAACCCGGGACGTCCTACGAGCAGTACTTC
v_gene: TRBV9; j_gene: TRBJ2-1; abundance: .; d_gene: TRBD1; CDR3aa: CASSYDRAPYNEQFF; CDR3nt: TGTGCCAGCAGCTACGACAGGGCCCCCTACAATGAGCAGTTCTTC
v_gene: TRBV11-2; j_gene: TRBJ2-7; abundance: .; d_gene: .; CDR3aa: CTSSLSPGFYEQYF; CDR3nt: TGTACCAGCAGCTTAAGCCCAGGGTTCTACGAGCAGTACTTC
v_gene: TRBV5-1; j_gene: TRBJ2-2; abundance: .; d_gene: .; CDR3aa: CASRPDGLNTGELFF; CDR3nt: TGCGCCAGCAGGCCTGACGGATTGAACACCGGGGAGCTGTTTTTT
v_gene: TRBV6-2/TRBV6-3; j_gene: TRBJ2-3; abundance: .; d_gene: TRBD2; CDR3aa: CASSTLAGGPMDTQYF; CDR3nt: TGTGCCAGCAGTACACTAGCGGGGGGGCCCATGGATACGCAGTATTTT
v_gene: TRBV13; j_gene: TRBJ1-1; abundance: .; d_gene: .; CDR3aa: CASSFRRGTNTEAFF; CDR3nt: TGTGCCAGCAGCTTTCGACGGGGAACGAACACTGAAGCTTTCTTT
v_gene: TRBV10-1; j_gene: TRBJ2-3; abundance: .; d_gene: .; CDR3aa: CASSQTRGLGPDTQYF; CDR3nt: TGCGCCAGCAGTCAGACAAGGGGTCTTGGCCCAGATACGCAGTATTTT
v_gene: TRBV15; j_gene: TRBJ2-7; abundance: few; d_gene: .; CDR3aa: CATSSPRQQQYF; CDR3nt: TGTGCCACCAGCAGTCCCAGACAGCAGCAGTACTTC
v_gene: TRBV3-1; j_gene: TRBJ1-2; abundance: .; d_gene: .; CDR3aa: CASSPHVGMTVDYGYTF; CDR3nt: TGTGCCAGCAGCCCCCACGTCGGGATGACAGTCGACTATGGCTACACCTTC
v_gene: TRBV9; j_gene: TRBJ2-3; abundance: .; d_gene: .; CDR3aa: CASSSHRDFTGLSDTQYF; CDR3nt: TGTGCCAGCAGCTCGCACCGGGACTTCACGGGCTTGTCAGATACGCAGTATTTT
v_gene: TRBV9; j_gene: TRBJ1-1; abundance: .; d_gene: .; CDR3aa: CASSVGPGSVRELNTEAFF; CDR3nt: TGTGCCAGCAGCGTAGGTCCGGGATCGGTACGCGAGTTGAACACTGAAGCTTTCTTT
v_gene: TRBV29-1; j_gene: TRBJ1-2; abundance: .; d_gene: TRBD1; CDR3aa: CSLFDRDYGYTF; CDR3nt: TGCAGTCTATTCGACAGGGACTATGGCTACACCTTC
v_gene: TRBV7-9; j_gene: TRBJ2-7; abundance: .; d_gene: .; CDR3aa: CASSFDRQRSDEQYF; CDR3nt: TGTGCCAGCAGCTTCGATAGACAAAGGAGTGACGAGCAGTACTTC
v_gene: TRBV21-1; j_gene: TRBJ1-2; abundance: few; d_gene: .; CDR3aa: CASSTVGQARGYTF; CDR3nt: TGTGCCAGCAGCACGGTCGGACAGGCTCGGGGCTACACCTTC
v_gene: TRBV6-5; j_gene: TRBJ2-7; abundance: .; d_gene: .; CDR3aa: CASSYSWAASYNEQYF; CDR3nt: TGTGCCAGCAGTTACTCTTGGGCTGCCTCCTACAATGAGCAGTACTTC
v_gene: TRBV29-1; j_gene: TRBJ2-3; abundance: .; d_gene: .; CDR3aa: CSVEYWTGGADTQYF; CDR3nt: TGCAGCGTTGAATACTGGACGGGGGGCGCAGATACGCAGTATTTT
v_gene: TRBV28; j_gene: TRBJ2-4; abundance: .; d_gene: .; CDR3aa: CASSFWKWGERLAKNIQYF; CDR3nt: TGTGCCAGCAGTTTTTGGAAGTGGGGCGAGCGTCTAGCCAAAAACATTCAGTACTTC
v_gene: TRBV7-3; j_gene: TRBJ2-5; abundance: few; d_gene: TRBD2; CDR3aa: CASSPSGLARETQYF; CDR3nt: TGTGCCAGCAGCCCCTCAGGACTAGCAAGGGAGACCCAGTACTTC
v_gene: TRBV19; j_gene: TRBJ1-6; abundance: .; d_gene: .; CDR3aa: CASSHRGSPLHF; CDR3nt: TGTGCCAGTAGTCATCGTGGTTCACCCCTCCACTTT
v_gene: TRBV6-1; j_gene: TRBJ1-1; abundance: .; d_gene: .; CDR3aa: CASRLISDSTEAFF; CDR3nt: TGTGCCAGCAGGCTAATATCGGACAGCACTGAAGCTTTCTTT
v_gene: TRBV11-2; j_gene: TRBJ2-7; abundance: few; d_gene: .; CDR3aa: CASSWGADYYEQYF; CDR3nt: TGTGCCAGCAGCTGGGGCGCCGATTACTACGAGCAGTACTTC